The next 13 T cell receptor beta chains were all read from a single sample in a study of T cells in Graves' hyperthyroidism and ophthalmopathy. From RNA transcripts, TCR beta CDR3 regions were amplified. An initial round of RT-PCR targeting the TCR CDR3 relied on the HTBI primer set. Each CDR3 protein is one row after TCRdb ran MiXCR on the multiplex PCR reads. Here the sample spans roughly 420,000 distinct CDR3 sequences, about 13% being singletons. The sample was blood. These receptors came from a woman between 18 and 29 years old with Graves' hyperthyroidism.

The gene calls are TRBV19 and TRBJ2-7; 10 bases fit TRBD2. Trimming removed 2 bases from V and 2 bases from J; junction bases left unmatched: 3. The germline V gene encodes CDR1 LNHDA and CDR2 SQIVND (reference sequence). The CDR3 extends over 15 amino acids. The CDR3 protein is CASSINGLAAYEQYF. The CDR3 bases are TGTGCCAGTAGTATAAATGGACTAGCGGCCTACGAGCAGTACTTC.

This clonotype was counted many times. The CDR3 reads CSARDERSYEQYF. The CDR3 region has the DNA TGCAGTGCTAGAGATGAACGGTCCTACGAGCAGTACTTC. The rearrangement links TRBV20-1 to TRBJ2-7; no clear D. The CDR3 runs to 13 residues. The V gene's germline CDR1 is DFQATT and CDR2 SNEGSKA (reference sequence). Trimming removed 0 bases at V and 1 base at J, with 7 bases between.

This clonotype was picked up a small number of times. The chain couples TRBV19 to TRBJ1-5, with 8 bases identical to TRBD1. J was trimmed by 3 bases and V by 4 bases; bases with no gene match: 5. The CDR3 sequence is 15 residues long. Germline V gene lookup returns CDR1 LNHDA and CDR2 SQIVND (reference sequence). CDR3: CASSRKTGVNQPQHF. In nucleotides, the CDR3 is TGTGCCAGTAGTAGGAAGACAGGGGTCAATCAGCCCCAGCATTTT.

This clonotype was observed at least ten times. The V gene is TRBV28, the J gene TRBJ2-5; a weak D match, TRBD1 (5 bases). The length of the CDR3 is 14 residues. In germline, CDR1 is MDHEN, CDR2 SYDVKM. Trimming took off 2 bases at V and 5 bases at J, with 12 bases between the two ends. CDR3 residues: CASSLGGAVETQYF. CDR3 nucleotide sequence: TGTGCCAGCAGTTTAGGTGGGGCTGTGGAGACCCAGTACTTC. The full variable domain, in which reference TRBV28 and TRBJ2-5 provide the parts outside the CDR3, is DVKVTQSSRYLVKRTGEKVFLECVQDMDHENMFWYRQDPGLGLRLIYFSYDVKMKEKGDIPEGYSVSREKKERFSLILESASTNQTSMYLCASSLGGAVETQYFGPGTRLLVL.

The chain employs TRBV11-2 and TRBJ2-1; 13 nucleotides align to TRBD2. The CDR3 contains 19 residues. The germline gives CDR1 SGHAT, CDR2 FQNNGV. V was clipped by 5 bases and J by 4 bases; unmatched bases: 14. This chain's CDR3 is CASSQRGLAGVGRYNEQFF. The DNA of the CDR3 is TGTGCCAGCAGCCAGAGAGGACTAGCGGGAGTCGGGCGATACAATGAGCAGTTCTTC.

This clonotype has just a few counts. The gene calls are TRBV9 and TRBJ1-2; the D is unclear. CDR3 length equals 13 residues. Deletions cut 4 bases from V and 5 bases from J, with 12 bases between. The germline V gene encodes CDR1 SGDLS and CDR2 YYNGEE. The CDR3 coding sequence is TGTGCCAGCAGCCCGGACTACAGTTATGGCTACACCTTC. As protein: CASSPDYSYGYTF.

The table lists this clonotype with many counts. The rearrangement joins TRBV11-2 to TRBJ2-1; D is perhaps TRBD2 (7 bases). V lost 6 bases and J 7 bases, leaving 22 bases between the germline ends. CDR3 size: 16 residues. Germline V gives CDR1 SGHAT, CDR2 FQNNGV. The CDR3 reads CASSIRGAGEGNEQFF. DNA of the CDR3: TGTGCCAGCAGTATCCGAGGGGCAGGGGAGGGGAATGAGCAGTTCTTC.

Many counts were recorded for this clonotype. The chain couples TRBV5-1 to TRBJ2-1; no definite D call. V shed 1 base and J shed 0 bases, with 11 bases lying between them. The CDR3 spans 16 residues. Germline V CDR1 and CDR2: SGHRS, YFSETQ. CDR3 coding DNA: TGCGCCAGCAGCTTGCCGGCCTCGAGCTCCTACAATGAGCAGTTCTTC. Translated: CASSLPASSSYNEQFF.

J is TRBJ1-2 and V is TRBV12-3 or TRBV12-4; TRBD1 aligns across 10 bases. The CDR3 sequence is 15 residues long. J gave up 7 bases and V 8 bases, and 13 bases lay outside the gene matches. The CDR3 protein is CASRKGTGAMAGYTF. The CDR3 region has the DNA TGTGCCAGCCGAAAAGGGACAGGGGCGATGGCTGGCTACACCTTC.

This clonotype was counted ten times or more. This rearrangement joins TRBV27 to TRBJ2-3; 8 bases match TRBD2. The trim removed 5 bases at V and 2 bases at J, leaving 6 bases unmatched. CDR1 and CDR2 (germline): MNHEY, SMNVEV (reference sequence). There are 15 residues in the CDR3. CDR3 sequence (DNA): TGTGCCAGCAGTACGACTAGCGAGAACACAGATACGCAGTATTTT. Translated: CASSTTSENTDTQYF.

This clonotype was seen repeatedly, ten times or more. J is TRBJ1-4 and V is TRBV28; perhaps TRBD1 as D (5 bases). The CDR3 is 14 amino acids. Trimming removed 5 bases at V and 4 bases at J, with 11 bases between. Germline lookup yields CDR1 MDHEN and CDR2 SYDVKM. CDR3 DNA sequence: TGTGCCAGCAGTAAATTGGGGCTTAATGAAAAACTGTTTTTT. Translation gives CASSKLGLNEKLFF.

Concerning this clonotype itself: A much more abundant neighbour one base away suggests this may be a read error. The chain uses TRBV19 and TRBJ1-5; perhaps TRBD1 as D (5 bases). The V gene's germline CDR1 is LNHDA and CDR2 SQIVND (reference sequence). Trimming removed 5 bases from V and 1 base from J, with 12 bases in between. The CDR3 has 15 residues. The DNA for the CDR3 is TGTGCCAGTAGTGTACAGGCAGTCAGCAATCAGCCCCAGCATTTT. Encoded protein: CASSVQAVSNQPQHF.

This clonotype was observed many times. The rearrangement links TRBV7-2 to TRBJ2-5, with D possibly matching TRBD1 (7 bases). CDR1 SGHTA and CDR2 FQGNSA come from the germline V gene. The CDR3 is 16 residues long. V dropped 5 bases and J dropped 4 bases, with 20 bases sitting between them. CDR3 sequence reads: CASSTGGGKFRETQYF. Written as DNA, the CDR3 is TGTGCCAGCAGCACAGGAGGGGGCAAGTTCCGAGAGACCCAGTACTTC.